Presented here are 22 T cell receptor beta chains from one specimen sequenced in a study of shared clonotypes between healthy human individuals. TCRdb keeps only in-frame clones here, not all; method: immunoSEQ multiplex PCR. Among approximately 2,000,000 clones listed, 85% to 95% were seen once. The material sequenced was naive CD4+ T cells from PBMCs. Subset described: CD45RA+ positively selected. The receptor source for this set is a man aged 18 to 30 in good health. Some clones in this sample may be carry-over from other donors' samples.

The gene calls are TRBV11-2 and TRBJ2-7, with D unresolved. Germline V gene lookup returns CDR1 SGHAT and CDR2 FQNNGV. The CDR3 has 13 residues. The ends were cut back, 6 bases at V and 2 bases at J, with 11 bases in the middle. CDR3: CASSLLPTYEQYF. In DNA form, the CDR3 reads TGTGCCAGCAGTCTACTACCGACCTACGAGCAGTACTTC.

The CDR3, as DNA: TGTGCCAGCAGTGAGCTCCACCAGAGCTCCTACAATGAGCAGTTCTTC. It codes for CASSELHQSSYNEQFF. The chain joins TRBV25-1 to TRBJ2-1, with unresolved D. The CDR3 has 16 amino acids. CDR1 is MGHDK and CDR2 is SYGVNS in the germline V gene. The V gene lost 3 bases and the J gene lost 0 bases, with 12 bases spanning the gap.

The CDR3 nucleotides read TGTGCCAGCAGCCCGGGGGAGTGGAGCTACAATGAGCAGTTCTTC. Translating gives CASSPGEWSYNEQFF. The chain uses TRBV7-9 and TRBJ2-1; weak D call: TRBD2 (6 bases). Trimming shortened V by 5 bases and J by 3 bases, and 14 bases separated the two germline ends. This CDR3 contains 15 residues. CDR1 and CDR2 from the germline V gene are SEHNR and FQNEAQ (reference sequence). The entire variable domain, with the rest obtained from reference TRBV7-9 and TRBJ2-1, is as follows: DTGVSQNPRHKITKRGQNVTFRCDPISEHNRLYWYRQTLGQGPEFLTYFQNEAQLEKSRLLSDRFSAERPKGSFSTLEIQRTEQGDSAMYLCASSPGEWSYNEQFFGPGTRLTVL.

V and J are TRBV5-1 and TRBJ1-2; no clear D gene. V lost 4 bases and J lost 8, with 21 bases in between. This CDR3 has 15 amino acids. CDR1 and CDR2 (germline): SGHRS, YFSETQ. CDR3 in amino acids: CASSHEAGEWRGYTF. The DNA for the CDR3 is TGCGCCAGCAGCCACGAGGCTGGGGAGTGGCGAGGCTACACCTTC. Combining the CDR3 with reference TRBV5-1 and TRBJ1-2 gives the whole variable domain KAGVTQTPRYLIKTRGQQVTLSCSPISGHRSVSWYQQTPGQGLQFLFEYFSETQRNKGNFPGRFSGRQFSNSRSEMNVSTLELGDSALYLCASSHEAGEWRGYTFGSGTRLTVV.

The V and J genes are TRBV25-1 and TRBJ1-1; the match to TRBD1 covers 8 bases. V gave up 4 bases and J gave up 5 bases; unmatched junction bases: 9. This CDR3 contains 15 residues. Germline V gene sequence: CDR1 MGHDK, CDR2 SYGVNS. In nucleotides, the CDR3 is TGTGCCAGCAGTGGCATCTCAGGGGGCGGGACTGAAGCTTTCTTT. Protein sequence: CASSGISGGGTEAFF.

This sequence joins TRBV11-3 and TRBJ2-1, with 13 bases fitting TRBD2. V trimming: 3 bases; J trimming: 9 bases; junction bases outside the gene matches: 8. This CDR3 is 16 amino acids long. Germline V gene lookup returns CDR1 SGHNT and CDR2 YENEEA. The CDR3 here is CASSLVGLAGAGEQFF. The CDR3 region has the DNA TGTGCCAGCAGCTTGGTCGGACTAGCGGGAGCAGGTGAGCAGTTCTTC. The whole variable domain, filled in from reference TRBV11-3 and TRBJ2-1, reads EAGVVQSPRYKIIEKKQPVAFWCNPISGHNTLYWYLQNLGQGPELLIRYENEEAVDDSQLPKDRFSAERLKGVDSTLKIQPAELGDSAVYLCASSLVGLAGAGEQFFGPGTRLTVL.

CDR3: CASSRAEPPTDTQYF. Written as DNA, the CDR3 is TGTGCCAGCAGTCGAGCGGAACCCCCCACAGATACGCAGTATTTT. The chain is built from TRBV7-9 and TRBJ2-3; maybe TRBD2 (5 bases). The germline V and J ends were trimmed by 6 bases and 2 bases, with 15 bases remaining between them. Germline CDR1 and CDR2: SEHNR and FQNEAQ (reference sequence). This CDR3 has 15 amino acids. Full variable domain (outside the CDR3, taken from reference TRBV7-9 and TRBJ2-3): DTGVSQNPRHKITKRGQNVTFRCDPISEHNRLYWYRQTLGQGPEFLTYFQNEAQLEKSRLLSDRFSAERPKGSFSTLEIQRTEQGDSAMYLCASSRAEPPTDTQYFGPGTRLTVL.

About this clone: The same CDR3 also results from other DNA sequences found in this sample. This chain uses TRBV18 with TRBJ2-7; D is tentatively TRBD1 or TRBD2 (6 bases each). The CDR3 consists of 13 residues. Germline CDR1 reads KGHSH; CDR2 reads LQKENI. The V end lost 1 base, the J end lost 3 bases, and 7 bases lay between the germline ends. CDR3 nucleotide sequence: TGTGCCAGCTCACCACAGGGGGGCTACGAGCAGTACTTC. As protein: CASSPQGGYEQYF.

V and J are TRBV5-1 and TRBJ2-1, with 11 bases fitting TRBD2. Trimming removed 0 bases from V and 6 bases from J; junction bases left unmatched: 11. This CDR3 has 18 residues. Germline loops: CDR1 SGHRS, CDR2 YFSETQ. CDR3 loop: CASSLGLVFSGRGNEQFF. Here the CDR3 DNA reads TGCGCCAGCAGCTTGGGTTTGGTGTTTAGCGGGAGGGGCAATGAGCAGTTCTTC.

The chain links TRBV2 to TRBJ2-7; D is perhaps TRBD1 (5 bases). V was cut by 8 bases and J by 0 bases, with 14 bases left in between. This CDR3 has 14 residues. Per the germline V gene, CDR1 is SNHLY and CDR2 is FYNNEI. The CDR3, as DNA: TGTGCCAGCCTAGAGACAGAGAGCTCCTACGAGCAGTACTTC. Protein sequence: CASLETESSYEQYF.

This clone has only a few counts. Within the sample, other DNA sequences also encode this same CDR3. The rearrangement links TRBV9 to TRBJ1-1, with D perhaps TRBD1 (6 bases). V was clipped by 0 bases and J by 1 base, with 7 bases between them. The germline gives CDR1 SGDLS, CDR2 YYNGEE. The CDR3 is made up of 14 amino acids. The CDR3 bases are TGTGCCAGCAGCGTAGGGGGACAGAACACTGAAGCTTTCTTT. It codes for CASSVGGQNTEAFF.

The rearrangement uses TRBV14 and TRBJ1-4; D unclear. The germline gives CDR1 SGHDN, CDR2 FVKESK. The CDR3 length is 15 residues. Trimming cost V 0 bases and J 7 bases, with 12 bases left between them. The DNA of the CDR3 is TGTGCCAGCAGCCAAGAATTAAAAAGGACTGAAAAACTGTTTTTT. It translates to CASSQELKRTEKLFF.

The CDR3 loop reads CASSSDPRDGANVLTF. CDR3 DNA: TGTGCCAGCAGTTCCGACCCGAGAGACGGGGCCAACGTCCTGACTTTC. The genes are TRBV28 and TRBJ2-6; no clear D gene. Per germline, CDR1 MDHEN and CDR2 SYDVKM. The germline V and J ends were trimmed by 4 bases and 4 bases, with 14 bases remaining between them. There are 16 residues in the CDR3.

This chain links TRBV11-2 with TRBJ2-4; tentative D call: TRBD1 (6 bases). This CDR3 region has 14 residues. Germline lookup yields CDR1 SGHAT and CDR2 FQNNGV. V was pared by 1 base and J by 4 bases, with 8 bases between. DNA for the CDR3: TGTGCCAGCAGCTTAGGGACAGCAAAAAACATTCAGTACTTC. Its translation is CASSLGTAKNIQYF.

The rearrangement joins TRBV7-8 to TRBJ2-2; 7 positions match TRBD2. This CDR3 has 17 residues. The germline CDR1 and CDR2 sequences are SGHVS and FQNEAQ. Germline trimming cut 5 bases from V and 4 bases from J; bases unmatched to any gene: 13. The CDR3 sequence: CASSAPSGVGGTGELFF. CDR3 DNA: TGTGCCAGCAGCGCCCCGAGCGGGGTGGGTGGCACCGGGGAGCTGTTTTTT. The variable domain in full, completed from reference TRBV7-8 and TRBJ2-2, reads GAGVSQSPRYKVAKRGQDVALRCDPISGHVSLFWYQQALGQGPEFLTYFQNEAQLDKSGLPSDRFFAERPEGSVSTLKIQRTQQEDSAVYLCASSAPSGVGGTGELFFGEGSRLTVL.

CDR3 DNA sequence: TGCGCCAGCAGCCAAGGTCGTGCGGGAGGGCCCCCCAATGAGCAGTTCTTC. The encoded protein is CASSQGRAGGPPNEQFF. J is TRBJ2-1 and V is TRBV4-1, with 9 bases that match TRBD2. Trimming removed 1 base from V and 6 bases from J; junction bases left unmatched: 10. Germline CDR1 and CDR2: MGHRA and YSYEKL. This CDR3 is 17 amino acids long.

The table lists this clone with a count of one. The V gene is TRBV28, the J gene TRBJ2-3, with 10 bases lining up with TRBD2. V lost 6 bases to trimming and J lost 7 bases; unmatched junction nucleotides: 13. The CDR3 sequence is 16 residues long. The germline V gene encodes CDR1 MDHEN and CDR2 SYDVKM. The CDR3 region is CASSHLPRTSGYTQYF. Here the CDR3 DNA reads TGTGCCAGCAGCCATCTCCCCCGGACTAGCGGTTATACGCAGTATTTT.

In its sample, this clone was seen a few times. This chain uses TRBV30 with TRBJ1-5; no clear D. V was cut by 2 bases and J by 1 base, with 12 bases left in between. This CDR3 region has 15 residues. The germline gives CDR1 GTSNPN, CDR2 SVGIG (reference sequence). CDR3 sequence (DNA): TGTGCCTGGAGTCCCCGACCGTCAAGCAATCAGCCCCAGCATTTT. As protein: CAWSPRPSSNQPQHF.

The chain combines TRBV5-4 with TRBJ2-1; D is perhaps TRBD2 (6 bases). The CDR3 has 11 amino acids. V was pared by 3 bases and J by 9 bases, with 7 bases between. Per germline, CDR1 SGHNT and CDR2 YYREEE (reference sequence). The CDR3 loop reads CASSSGGEQFF. DNA of the CDR3: TGTGCCAGCAGCTCCGGGGGTGAGCAGTTCTTC.

To note about this clone: One end of the junction is discordant with germline, which a read error may explain. The V and J genes are TRBV9 and TRBJ1-2; D is unresolved. This CDR3 spans 13 amino acids. From germline, CDR1 is SGDLS and CDR2 YYNGEE. The CDR3 spells CASSHGEVMLPLF. The CDR3 DNA reads TGTGCCAGCAGCCACGGCGAGGTCATGCTCCCTTTATTC.

The chain recombines TRBV21-1 with TRBJ1-3. TRBV21-1 is a known pseudogene. This CDR3 comprises 10 residues. The CDR3 here is CASSPTTIYF. The CDR3 DNA follows: TGTGCCAGCAGCCCGACCACCATATATTTT.

The chain recombines TRBV28 with TRBJ2-5; 11 bases map to TRBD2. With V trimmed by 6 bases and J by 7 bases, 10 bases remained unmatched. The CDR3 is 15 residues long. Germline V gene data show CDR1 as MDHEN and CDR2 as SYDVKM. CDR3 sequence reads: CASRPTGTSGTTQYF. The CDR3 DNA follows: TGTGCCAGCAGGCCGACCGGGACTAGCGGCACGACCCAGTACTTC.